These T cell receptor beta chains were read from a single sample in a study of T cell repertoires in cytomegalovirus infection. One entry per CDR3 protein results from TCRdb running MiXCR on the reads. The sample lists hundreds of thousands of distinct CDR3 sequences, more than 30% occurring once. No antigen has been assigned to these receptors. The source material was cultured PBMCs, sampled from culture after CMV antigen stimulation. These receptors came from a human donor in good health (CMV status not recorded). Some clones in this sample may be carry-over from other donors' samples. Both conserved end residues are part of each CDR3. A D gene is named only where the DNA matches it firmly. Expanded clones get a size class; other rows say once, few or many, or leave the size out.

CDR3 length	clone size	D gene	V gene	J gene	CDR3 protein	CDR3 DNA
16	few	.	TRBV28	TRBJ1-1	CASSSNPGRTNTEAFF	TGTGCCAGCAGTTCAAACCCGGGACGGACAAACACTGAAGCTTTCTTT
15	.	TRBD2	TRBV5-1	TRBJ2-3	CASSVEGLAGRTQYF	TGCGCCAGCAGCGTCGAGGGACTAGCGGGACGTACGCAGTATTTT
15	many	TRBD2	TRBV7-6	TRBJ2-5	CATILIAGSQETQYF	TGTGCCACCATTTTGATAGCGGGTAGCCAAGAGACCCAGTACTTC
15	once	.	TRBV12-3/TRBV12-4	TRBJ1-3	CASSRGAGTGNTIYF	TGTGCCAGCAGCCGCGGGGCAGGCACAGGAAACACCATATATTTT
12	.	.	TRBV7-8	TRBJ2-5	CAGAGVQETQYF	TGTGCAGGGGCAGGGGTCCAAGAGACCCAGTACTTC
20	.	TRBD2	TRBV15	TRBJ2-2	CATSRASGTSGSFNTGELFF	TGTGCCACCAGCAGGGCATCCGGGACTAGCGGGAGTTTTAATACCGGGGAGCTGTTTTTT
15	few	.	TRBV12-3/TRBV12-4	TRBJ2-1	CASSLGPLRHNEQFF	TGTGCCAGCAGCCTTGGACCCCTGCGGCACAATGAGCAGTTCTTC
14	few	.	TRBV27	TRBJ2-7	CASSPRRGYDEQYF	TGTGCCAGCAGCCCAAGGAGGGGTTATGACGAGCAGTACTTC
16	few	.	TRBV28	TRBJ2-1	CASQDAARLSYNEQFF	TGTGCCAGCCAAGACGCGGCGCGGCTCTCCTACAATGAGCAGTTCTTC
18	.	.	TRBV6-5	TRBJ2-7	CASSYRPAVSGRVAEQYF	TGTGCCAGCAGTTACCGACCAGCCGTTTCAGGCAGGGTAGCCGAGCAGTACTTC
15	few	TRBD1	TRBV18	TRBJ1-5	CASSPETGVNQPQHF	TGTGCCAGCTCACCGGAGACAGGGGTCAATCAGCCCCAGCATTTT
15	.	TRBD1	TRBV5-6	TRBJ1-5	CASSAWTGIVQPQHF	TGTGCCAGCAGCGCGTGGACAGGGATTGTCCAGCCCCAGCATTTT
14	.	.	TRBV19	TRBJ1-2	CASSLRLEFYGYTF	TGTGCCAGTAGTCTCCGCCTCGAATTCTATGGCTACACCTTC
13	few	.	TRBV24-1	TRBJ2-2	CATSGLNTGELFF	TGTGCCACCAGTGGTCTGAACACCGGGGAGCTGTTTTTT
13	few	TRBD2	TRBV6-1	TRBJ2-7	CASSATLADEQYF	TGTGCCAGCAGCGCCACCCTAGCGGACGAGCAGTACTTC
15	many	TRBD1	TRBV10-3	TRBJ2-1	CAISGPGQGYNEQFF	TGTGCCATCAGTGGGCCGGGACAGGGATACAATGAGCAGTTCTTC
16	few	.	TRBV19	TRBJ2-6	CASSTSPRAGANVLTF	TGTGCCAGTAGTACCAGTCCCAGGGCTGGGGCCAACGTCCTGACTTTC
16	few	.	TRBV7-9	TRBJ2-1	CASSLAVGVSYNEQFF	TGTGCCAGCAGCTTAGCCGTCGGGGTCAGCTACAATGAGCAGTTCTTC
13	.	.	TRBV19	TRBJ2-2	CASSTDGTGELFF	TGTGCCAGTAGTACTGATGGGACCGGGGAGCTGTTTTTT
15	.	.	TRBV24-1	TRBJ2-3	CATSDPIKNTDTQYF	TGTGCCACCAGTGACCCGATTAAGAACACAGATACGCAGTATTTT